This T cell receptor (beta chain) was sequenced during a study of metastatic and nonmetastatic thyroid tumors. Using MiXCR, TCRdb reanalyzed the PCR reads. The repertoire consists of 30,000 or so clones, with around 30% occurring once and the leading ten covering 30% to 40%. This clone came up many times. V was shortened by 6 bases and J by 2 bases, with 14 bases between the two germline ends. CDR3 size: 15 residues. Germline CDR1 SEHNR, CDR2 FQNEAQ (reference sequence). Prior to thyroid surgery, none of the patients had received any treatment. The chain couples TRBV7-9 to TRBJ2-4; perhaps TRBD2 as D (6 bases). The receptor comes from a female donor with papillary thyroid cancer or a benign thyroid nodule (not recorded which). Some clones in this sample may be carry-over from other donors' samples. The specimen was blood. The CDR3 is CASSGGWATKNIQYF. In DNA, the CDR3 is TGTGCCAGCAGTGGGGGGTGGGCGACCAAAAACATTCAGTACTTC.